These T cell receptor beta chains were read from a single sample in a study of CD8+CD57+ T cells in acquired aplastic anemia. TCRdb re-called the reads through MiXCR, storing one row per CDR3 protein. Of hundreds of thousands of distinct CDR3 sequences in the sample, 56% were seen once. Source material: sorted CD4+, CD8+, or CD8+CD57+ T cells (not recorded which) from PBMCs. Source of these receptors: a human donor with severe aplastic anemia or a healthy control (not recorded which). Both conserved end residues are part of each CDR3. Fields, in order: CDR3 length, V gene, clone size, D gene, J gene, CDR3 DNA, CDR3 protein. A D gene is named only where the DNA matches it firmly. Only part of the rows carry a size: once, few, many, or a class if the clone is expanded.

cdr3_length: 15
v_call: TRBV2
clone_size: many
d_call: TRBD2
j_call: TRBJ2-1
cdr3_nt: TGTGCCAGCAGTGGTGAGCTAGCGGGGGGGAATGAGCAGTTCTTC
cdr3_aa: CASSGELAGGNEQFF

cdr3_length: 15
v_call: TRBV20-1
clone_size: NA
d_call: NA
j_call: TRBJ2-7
cdr3_nt: TGCAGTGCTAGGGACGTTACCACTGTCGTCCACGAGCAGTACTTC
cdr3_aa: CSARDVTTVVHEQYF

cdr3_length: 13
v_call: TRBV7-8
clone_size: NA
d_call: NA
j_call: TRBJ2-5
cdr3_nt: TGTGCCAGCAGCCCAGACACACAAGAGACCCAGTACTTC
cdr3_aa: CASSPDTQETQYF

cdr3_length: 14
v_call: TRBV19
clone_size: few
d_call: NA
j_call: TRBJ1-6
cdr3_nt: TGTGCCAGTAGTCTCGGGACTTCATCGGTACCCCTCCACTTT
cdr3_aa: CASSLGTSSVPLHF

cdr3_length: 14
v_call: TRBV5-1
clone_size: many
d_call: TRBD1
j_call: TRBJ2-7
cdr3_nt: TGCGCCAGCAGGAGGACAGGGCCGGAGTACGAGCAGTACTTC
cdr3_aa: CASRRTGPEYEQYF

cdr3_length: 15
v_call: TRBV19
clone_size: NA
d_call: NA
j_call: TRBJ2-7
cdr3_nt: TGTGCCAGTAGTACTGCGGGACAGCTACCTTGGGAGCAGTACTTC
cdr3_aa: CASSTAGQLPWEQYF

cdr3_length: 14
v_call: TRBV9
clone_size: many
d_call: TRBD1
j_call: TRBJ1-1
cdr3_nt: TGTGCCAGCAGCTCCCGGGGCCAGGGGGCACGAGCTTTCTTT
cdr3_aa: CASSSRGQGARAFF

cdr3_length: 14
v_call: TRBV5-1
clone_size: NA
d_call: TRBD2
j_call: TRBJ2-3
cdr3_nt: TGCGCCAGCAGCTCAGGACTAGCCACAGATACGCAGTATTTT
cdr3_aa: CASSSGLATDTQYF

cdr3_length: 14
v_call: TRBV15
clone_size: NA
d_call: NA
j_call: TRBJ2-5
cdr3_nt: TGTGCCACCATAGCCCGAGGGGCGGACGAGACCCAGTACTTC
cdr3_aa: CATIARGADETQYF

cdr3_length: 13
v_call: TRBV2
clone_size: NA
d_call: NA
j_call: TRBJ1-2
cdr3_nt: TGTGCCAGCAGTGAAAGGACTGGCTATGGCTACACCTTC
cdr3_aa: CASSERTGYGYTF

cdr3_length: 14
v_call: TRBV7-9
clone_size: NA
d_call: TRBD2
j_call: TRBJ2-3
cdr3_nt: TGTGCCAGCAGCCTTAGCGGGGCCGGGGATACGCAGTATTTT
cdr3_aa: CASSLSGAGDTQYF

cdr3_length: 17
v_call: TRBV29-1
clone_size: many
d_call: TRBD1
j_call: TRBJ1-1
cdr3_nt: TGCAGCGTTGAAACGATGGTCAGGGGGCTTCAGGACACTGAAGCTTTCTTT
cdr3_aa: CSVETMVRGLQDTEAFF

cdr3_length: 14
v_call: TRBV7-2
clone_size: once
d_call: NA
j_call: TRBJ2-1
cdr3_nt: TGTGCCAGCAGCTCACCCGGGGATTACAATGAGCAGTTCTTC
cdr3_aa: CASSSPGDYNEQFF

cdr3_length: 13
v_call: TRBV29-1
clone_size: NA
d_call: NA
j_call: TRBJ2-7
cdr3_nt: TGCAGCGCCGGCTCAGGGGGGTCCTACGAGCAGTACTTC
cdr3_aa: CSAGSGGSYEQYF

cdr3_length: 16
v_call: TRBV2
clone_size: NA
d_call: TRBD2
j_call: TRBJ2-7
cdr3_nt: TGTGCCAGCAGTGAGGGACTAGCGGGAGGGTCCTACGAGCAGTACTTC
cdr3_aa: CASSEGLAGGSYEQYF